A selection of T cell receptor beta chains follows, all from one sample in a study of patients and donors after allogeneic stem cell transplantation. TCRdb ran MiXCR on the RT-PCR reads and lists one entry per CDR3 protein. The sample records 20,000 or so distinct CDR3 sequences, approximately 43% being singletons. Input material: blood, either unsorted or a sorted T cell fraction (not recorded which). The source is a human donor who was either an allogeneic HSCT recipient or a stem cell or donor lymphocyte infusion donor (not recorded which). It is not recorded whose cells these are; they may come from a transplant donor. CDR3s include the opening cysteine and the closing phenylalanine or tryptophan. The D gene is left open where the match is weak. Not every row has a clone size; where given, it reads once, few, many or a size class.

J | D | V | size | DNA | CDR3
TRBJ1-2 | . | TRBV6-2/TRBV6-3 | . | TGTGCCAGCAGTATCGGCGGCGCAGGGGTAAATGGCTACACCTTC | CASSIGGAGVNGYTF
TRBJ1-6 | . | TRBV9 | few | TGTGCCAGCAGCGTAGTTGGGAATTCACCCCTCCACTTT | CASSVVGNSPLHF
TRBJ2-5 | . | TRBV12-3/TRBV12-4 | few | TGTGCCAGCAGTTTAGCGGGGTTCCCCCAAGAGACCCAGTACTTC | CASSLAGFPQETQYF
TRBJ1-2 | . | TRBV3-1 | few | TGTGCCAGCAGCCAAGGGGACTTTAACTATGGCTACACCTTC | CASSQGDFNYGYTF
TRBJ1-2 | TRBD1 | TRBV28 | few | TGTGCCAGCAGCTCTTGGAGGGGGCAGGGAGACTATGGCTACACCTTC | CASSSWRGQGDYGYTF
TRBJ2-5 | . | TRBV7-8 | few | TGTGCCAGCAGCTTAGCACAAGAGACCCAGTACTTC | CASSLAQETQYF
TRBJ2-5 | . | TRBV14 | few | TGTGCCAGCAGCCCTGGAGAGACCCAGTACTTC | CASSPGETQYF
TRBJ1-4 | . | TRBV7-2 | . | TGTGCCAGCAGCTTCGCCACTGGGAGGGGTGAAAAACTGTTTTTT | CASSFATGRGEKLFF
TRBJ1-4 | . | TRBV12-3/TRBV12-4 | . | TGTGCCAGCAGTTTAGCGCTCTCAGGGTGGGGTGAAAAACTGTTTTTT | CASSLALSGWGEKLFF
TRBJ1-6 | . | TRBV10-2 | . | TGCGCCAGCAGTGAGACTCAGTCCTATAATTCACCCCTCCACTTT | CASSETQSYNSPLHF
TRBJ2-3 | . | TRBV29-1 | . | TGCAGCGTTGAGGCCAGAGGCCCGACCGCAGATACGCAGTATTTT | CSVEARGPTADTQYF
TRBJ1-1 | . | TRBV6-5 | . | TGTGCCAGCAGTTACCACGGGGCTAAGGGCACTGAAGCTTTCTTT | CASSYHGAKGTEAFF
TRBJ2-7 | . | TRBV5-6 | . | TGTGCCAGCAGCTTGGCGTACTACGAGCAGTACTTC | CASSLAYYEQYF
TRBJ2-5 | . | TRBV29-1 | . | TGCAGCGTTGAAACCCCCGGACCAGTAGGGACCCAGTACTTC | CSVETPGPVGTQYF
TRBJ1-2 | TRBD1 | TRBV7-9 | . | TGTGCCAGCAGCCCACGGACAGGGGCGATCTATGGCTACACCTTC | CASSPRTGAIYGYTF
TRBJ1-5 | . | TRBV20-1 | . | TGCAGTGCATATTCAACGGGGACACCGAGAATGGGGAGCAATCAGCCCCAGCATTTT | CSAYSTGTPRMGSNQPQHF
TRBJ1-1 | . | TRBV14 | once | TGTGCCAGCAGCCTGAGGGTAGGGATGAACACTGAAGCTTTCTTT | CASSLRVGMNTEAFF
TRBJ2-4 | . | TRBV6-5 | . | TGTGCCAGCAGTTACTCGGTGGGGGCCCTAGCCAAAAACATTCAGTACTTC | CASSYSVGALAKNIQYF
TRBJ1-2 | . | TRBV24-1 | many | TGTGCCACCAGTGATGAGGGAGCTAACTATGGCTACACCTTC | CATSDEGANYGYTF
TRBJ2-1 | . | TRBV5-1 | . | TGCGCCAGCAGCTTTGCGGGCGGATACTCCTACAATGAACAGTTCTTC | CASSFAGGYSYNEQFF
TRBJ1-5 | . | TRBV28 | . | TGTGCCAGCAGTTTAAAGGCAGGGTTTGATCAGCCCCAGCATTTT | CASSLKAGFDQPQHF
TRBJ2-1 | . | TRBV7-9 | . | TGTGCCAGCAGCCGGACTATTAACAATGAGCAGTTCTTC | CASSRTINNEQFF
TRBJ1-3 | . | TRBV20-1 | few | TGCAGTGCTTGGGCTGGGGCTGGAAACACCATATATTTT | CSAWAGAGNTIYF
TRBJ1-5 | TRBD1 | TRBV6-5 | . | TGTGCCAGCAGCCTAGGACAGGGGAGTCAGCCCCAGCATTTT | CASSLGQGSQPQHF
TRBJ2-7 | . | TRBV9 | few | TGTGCCAGCAGCGCAGGAGGAAACTCCTACGAGCAGTACTTC | CASSAGGNSYEQYF
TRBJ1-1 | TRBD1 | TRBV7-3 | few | TGTGCCAGCAGCTTCACACCGGGACAGGGTGAAGCTTTCTTT | CASSFTPGQGEAFF
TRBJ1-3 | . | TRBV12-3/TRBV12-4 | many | TGTGCCAGCAGTTTAAGGGCAGGGGCGGCATCTGGAAACACCATATATTTT | CASSLRAGAASGNTIYF
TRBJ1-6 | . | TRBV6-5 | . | TGTGCCAGTAATTGGGACTCCGAATCCTATAATTCACCCCTCCACTTT | CASNWDSESYNSPLHF
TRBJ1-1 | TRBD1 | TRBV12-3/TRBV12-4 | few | TGTGCCAGCAGTTTAAAGGGGGCAAGGGCTGAAGCTTTCTTT | CASSLKGARAEAFF
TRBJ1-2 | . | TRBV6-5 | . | TGTGCCAGCAGTTACTCGGCAGGGGCGTATGGCTACACCTTC | CASSYSAGAYGYTF
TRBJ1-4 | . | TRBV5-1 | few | TGCGCCAGCAGCTTAATGGACAGCCCAAATGAAAAACTGTTTTTT | CASSLMDSPNEKLFF
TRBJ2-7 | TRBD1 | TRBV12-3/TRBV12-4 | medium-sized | TGTGCCAGTCGACAGGGCGGCGAGCAGTACTTC | CASRQGGEQYF
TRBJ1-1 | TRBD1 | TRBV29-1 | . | TGCAGCGGCTGGGACAGGGGGAGGAGGACTGAAGCTTTCTTT | CSGWDRGRRTEAFF
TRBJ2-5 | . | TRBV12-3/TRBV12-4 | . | TGTGCCAGCAAATTTAAGGGCTGGGAGACCCAGTACTTC | CASKFKGWETQYF
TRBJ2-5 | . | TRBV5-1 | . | TGCGCCAGCAGTGCCAGGGTGGAGACCCAGTACTTC | CASSARVETQYF
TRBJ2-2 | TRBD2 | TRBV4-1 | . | TGCGCCAGCAGCCCATTGACTAGCGGGAGGCGAAACACCGGGGAGCTGTTTTTT | CASSPLTSGRRNTGELFF
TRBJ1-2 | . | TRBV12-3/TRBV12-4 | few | TGTGCCAGCAGTCTACGGGCAGGCCACTATGGCTACACCTTC | CASSLRAGHYGYTF
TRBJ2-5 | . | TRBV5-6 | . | TGTGCCAGCAGCCCATTAAATCGGCAAGAGACCCAGTACTTC | CASSPLNRQETQYF
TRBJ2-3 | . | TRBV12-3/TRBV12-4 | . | TGTGCCAGCAGTCCGGGACTCCGTGTTACGCAGTATTTT | CASSPGLRVTQYF
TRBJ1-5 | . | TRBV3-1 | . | TGTGCCAGCAGCCAAGGATCAGGGCTGGGCAATCAGCCCCAGCATTTT | CASSQGSGLGNQPQHF
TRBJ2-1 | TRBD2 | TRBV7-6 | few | TGTGCCAGCAGCTTACAGCGGGGGGGCAGAAATGAGCAGTTCTTC | CASSLQRGGRNEQFF
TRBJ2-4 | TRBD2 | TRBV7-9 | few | TGTGCCAGCAGCTTGGGTGTAGGAGCGGGAGTAAACATTCAGTACTTC | CASSLGVGAGVNIQYF
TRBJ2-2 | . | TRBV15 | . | TGTGCCACCAGCAGAGCGGGAACGAACACCGGGGAGCTGTTTTTT | CATSRAGTNTGELFF
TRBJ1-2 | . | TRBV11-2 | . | TGTGCCAGCAGCTTATTCCCACCGACAGACCGCAACCTTAACTATGGCTACACCTTC | CASSLFPPTDRNLNYGYTF
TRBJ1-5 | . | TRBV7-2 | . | TGTGCCAGCAGCTTAGTTGGCAATCAGCCCCAGCATTTT | CASSLVGNQPQHF
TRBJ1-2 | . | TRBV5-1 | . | TGCGCCAGCAGCTTGGATGACCGGTATGGCTACACCTTC | CASSLDDRYGYTF
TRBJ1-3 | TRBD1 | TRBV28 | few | TGTGCCATTTTGGGACAGGGACTAGGAAACACCATATATTTT | CAILGQGLGNTIYF
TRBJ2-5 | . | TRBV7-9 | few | TGTGCCAGCAGCACCTTCCAAGAGACCCAGTACTTC | CASSTFQETQYF
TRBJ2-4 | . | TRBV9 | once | TGTGCCAGCAGGGGAGGGGGCGAAAACATTCAGTACTTC | CASRGGGENIQYF